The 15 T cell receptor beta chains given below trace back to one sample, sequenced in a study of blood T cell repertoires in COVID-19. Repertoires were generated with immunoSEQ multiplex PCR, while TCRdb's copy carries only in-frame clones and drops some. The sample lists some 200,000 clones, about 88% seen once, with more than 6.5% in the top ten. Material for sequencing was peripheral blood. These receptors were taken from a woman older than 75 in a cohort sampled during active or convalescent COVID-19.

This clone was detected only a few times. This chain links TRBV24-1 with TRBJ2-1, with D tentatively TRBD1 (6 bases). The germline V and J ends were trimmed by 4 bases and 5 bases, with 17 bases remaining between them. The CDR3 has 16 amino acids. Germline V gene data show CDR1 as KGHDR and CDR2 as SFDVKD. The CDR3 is CATSEAGTSRDNEQFF. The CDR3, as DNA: TGTGCCACCAGTGAGGCCGGGACATCGCGCGACAATGAGCAGTTCTTC.

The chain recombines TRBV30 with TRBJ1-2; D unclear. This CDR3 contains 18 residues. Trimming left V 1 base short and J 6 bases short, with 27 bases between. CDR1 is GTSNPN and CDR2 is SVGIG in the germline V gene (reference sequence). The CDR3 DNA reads TGTGCCTGGAGTGCCTTGGTCCGGAGGGCAGAGAATATTGATGGCTACACCTTC. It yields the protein CAWSALVRRAENIDGYTF.

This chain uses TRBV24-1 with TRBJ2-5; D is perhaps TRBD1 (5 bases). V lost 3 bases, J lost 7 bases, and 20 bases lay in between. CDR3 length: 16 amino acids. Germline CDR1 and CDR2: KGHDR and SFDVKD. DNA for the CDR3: TGTGCCACCAGTGATCCGCCAACAGGTCGGGCGTGGACCCAGTACTTC. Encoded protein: CATSDPPTGRAWTQYF.

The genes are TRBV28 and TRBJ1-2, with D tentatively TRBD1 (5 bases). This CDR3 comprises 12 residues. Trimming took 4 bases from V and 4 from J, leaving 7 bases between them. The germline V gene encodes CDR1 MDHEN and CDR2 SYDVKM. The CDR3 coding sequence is TGTGCCAGCAGTTCGACAGTCTATGGCTACACCTTC. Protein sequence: CASSSTVYGYTF.

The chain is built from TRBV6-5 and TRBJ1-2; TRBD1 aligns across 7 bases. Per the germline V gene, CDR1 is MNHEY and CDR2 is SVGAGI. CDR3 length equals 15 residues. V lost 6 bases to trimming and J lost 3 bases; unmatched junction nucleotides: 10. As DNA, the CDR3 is TGTGCCAGCAGCGGTTCCGGACAGGTAGACTATGGCTACACCTTC. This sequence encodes CASSGSGQVDYGYTF.

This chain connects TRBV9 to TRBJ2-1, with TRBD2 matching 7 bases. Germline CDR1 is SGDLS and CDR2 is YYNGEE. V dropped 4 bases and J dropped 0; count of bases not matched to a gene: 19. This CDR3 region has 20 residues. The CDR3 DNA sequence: TGTGCCAGCAGCCCGGGGACTATACGGGGGGTCTTGGGCTCCTACAATGAGCAGTTCTTC. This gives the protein CASSPGTIRGVLGSYNEQFF.

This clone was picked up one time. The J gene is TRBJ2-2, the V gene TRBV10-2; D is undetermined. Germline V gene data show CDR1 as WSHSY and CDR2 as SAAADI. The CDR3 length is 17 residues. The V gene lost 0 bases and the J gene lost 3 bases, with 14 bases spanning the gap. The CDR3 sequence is CASSESSPARDTGELFF. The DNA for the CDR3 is TGCGCCAGCAGTGAGTCGAGCCCGGCCCGGGACACCGGGGAGCTGTTTTTT.

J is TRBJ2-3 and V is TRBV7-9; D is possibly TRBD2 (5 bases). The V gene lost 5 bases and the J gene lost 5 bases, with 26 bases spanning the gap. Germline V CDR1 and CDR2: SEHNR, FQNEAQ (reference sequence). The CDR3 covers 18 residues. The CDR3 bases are TGTGCCAGCAGCGAGACCCGAGGACGGGTCCGGGAATTAGATACGCAGTATTTT. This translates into CASSETRGRVRELDTQYF.

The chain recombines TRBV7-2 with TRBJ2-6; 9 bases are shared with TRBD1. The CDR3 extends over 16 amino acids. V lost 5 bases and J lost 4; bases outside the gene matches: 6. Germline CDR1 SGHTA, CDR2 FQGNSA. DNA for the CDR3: TGTGCCAGCAGCCCCAGGACAGGGGTCGGGGCCAACGTCCTGACTTTC. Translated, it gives CASSPRTGVGANVLTF.

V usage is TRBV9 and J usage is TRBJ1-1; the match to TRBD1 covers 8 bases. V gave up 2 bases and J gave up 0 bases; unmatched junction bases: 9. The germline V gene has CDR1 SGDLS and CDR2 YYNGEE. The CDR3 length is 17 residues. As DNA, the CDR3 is TGTGCCAGCAGCGTCGAAACTAGGACAGGGTTGAACACTGAAGCTTTCTTT. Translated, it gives CASSVETRTGLNTEAFF. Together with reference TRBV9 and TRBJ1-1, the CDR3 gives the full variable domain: DSGVTQTPKHLITATGQRVTLRCSPRSGDLSVYWYQQSLDQGLQFLIQYYNGEERAKGNILERFSAQQFPDLHSELNLSSLELGDSALYFCASSVETRTGLNTEAFFGQGTRLTVV.

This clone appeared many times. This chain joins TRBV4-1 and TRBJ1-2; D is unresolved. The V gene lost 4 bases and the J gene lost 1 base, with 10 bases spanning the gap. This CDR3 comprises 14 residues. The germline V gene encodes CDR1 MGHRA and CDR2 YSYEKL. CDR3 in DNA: TGCGCCAGCAGCCCCTCCGAGGTTAACTATGGCTACACCTTC. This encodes CASSPSEVNYGYTF.

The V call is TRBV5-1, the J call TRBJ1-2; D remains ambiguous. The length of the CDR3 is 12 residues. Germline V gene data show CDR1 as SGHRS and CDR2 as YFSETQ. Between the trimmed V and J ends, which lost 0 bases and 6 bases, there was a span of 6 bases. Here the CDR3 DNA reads TGCGCCAGCAGCTTGGACGGGGATGGCTACACCTTC. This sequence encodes CASSLDGDGYTF.

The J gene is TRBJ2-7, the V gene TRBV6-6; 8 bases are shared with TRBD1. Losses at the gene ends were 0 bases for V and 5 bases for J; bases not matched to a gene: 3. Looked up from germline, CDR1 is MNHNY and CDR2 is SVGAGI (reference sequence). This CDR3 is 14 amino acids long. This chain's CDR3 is CASSYSPGGNEQYV. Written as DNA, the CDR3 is TGTGCCAGCAGTTACTCGCCAGGGGGCAACGAGCAGTACGTC.

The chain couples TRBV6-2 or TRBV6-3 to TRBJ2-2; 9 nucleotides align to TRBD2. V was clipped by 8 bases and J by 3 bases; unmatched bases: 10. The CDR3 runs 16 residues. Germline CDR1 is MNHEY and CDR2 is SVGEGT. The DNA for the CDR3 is TGTGCCAGCCGTTCAGGCGGGGGGGCCTACACCGGGGAGCTGTTTTTT. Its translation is CASRSGGGAYTGELFF.

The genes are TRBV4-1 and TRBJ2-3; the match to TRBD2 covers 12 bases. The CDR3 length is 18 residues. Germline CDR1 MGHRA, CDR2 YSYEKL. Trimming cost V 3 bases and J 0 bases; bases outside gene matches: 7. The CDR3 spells CASSQASGRASSTDTQYF. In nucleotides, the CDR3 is TGCGCCAGCAGCCAGGCTAGCGGGAGGGCATCTAGCACAGATACGCAGTATTTT.